This entry lists 23 T cell receptor beta chains sequenced from one sample in a study of control samples from healthy donors and cancer patients. Only in-frame clones appear in the TCRdb table, and some are missing; sequencing was by immunoSEQ multiplex PCR. The sample records around 30,000 clones, more than 85% being singletons. Sequencing input: PBMCs. These receptor sequences come from a middle-aged woman with lung cancer.

For the CDR3, the DNA is TGTGCCAGCAGTTACCTGGTGGTGAGGGGCTCCTACGAGCAGTACTTC. Translated: CASSYLVVRGSYEQYF. This sequence joins TRBV6-2 or TRBV6-3 and TRBJ2-7; either TRBD1 or TRBD2 may supply D (5 bases each). Deletions cut 2 bases from V and 0 bases from J, with 14 bases between. Germline V gene sequence: CDR1 MNHEY, CDR2 SVGEGT. The CDR3 totals 16 residues.

The rearrangement links TRBV6-2 or TRBV6-3 to TRBJ2-7; D is uncertain. Germline V gives CDR1 MNHEY, CDR2 SVGEGT. This CDR3 comprises 14 residues. Deletions cut 6 bases from V and 0 bases from J, with 12 bases between. This CDR3 is CASSPRISSYEQYF. Written as DNA, the CDR3 is TGTGCCAGCAGCCCCAGGATCAGCTCCTACGAGCAGTACTTC.

The rearrangement joins TRBV25-1 to TRBJ1-1; D gene ambiguous. V was shortened by 5 bases and J by 2 bases, with 9 bases between the two germline ends. The length of the CDR3 is 13 residues. The germline CDR1 and CDR2 sequences are MGHDK and SYGVNS. CDR3 nucleotides: TGTGCCAGCAGTTACGGACCCAACACTGAAGCTTTCTTT. This encodes CASSYGPNTEAFF.

This chain links TRBV7-3 with TRBJ1-6; TRBD1 is a possible D gene (5 bases). The CDR3 loop spans 14 amino acids. The V end was cut by 5 bases, the J end by 7 bases, with 12 bases between. CDR1 is SGHTA, CDR2 FQGTGA, per germline. CDR3 protein: CASSLRGSNSPLHF. The CDR3, as DNA: TGTGCCAGCAGCCTAAGGGGTTCGAATTCACCCCTCCACTTT. Variable domain in full (rest from reference TRBV7-3 and TRBJ1-6): GAGVSQTPSNKVTEKGKYVELRCDPISGHTALYWYRQSLGQGPEFLIYFQGTGAADDSGLPNDRFFAVRPEGSVSTLKIQRTERGDSAVYLCASSLRGSNSPLHFGNGTRLTVT.

This clone occurred once. The rearrangement links TRBV2 to TRBJ1-2, with D hard to call. Germline CDR1 is SNHLY and CDR2 is FYNNEI. The V end was cut by 6 bases, the J end by 6 bases, with 11 bases between. The CDR3 consists of 12 residues. DNA of the CDR3: TGTGCCAGCAGAGGCTCCTCCCATGGCTACACCTTC. As protein: CASRGSSHGYTF.

This clone was detected only a few times. As DNA, the CDR3 is TGTGCCAGCAGTTCCCTCGGGGGGAACAATGAGCAGTTCTTC. Its translation: CASSSLGGNNEQFF. This chain links TRBV6-5 with TRBJ2-1, with 7 bases matching TRBD2. The ends lost 4 bases at V and 5 bases at J; junction bases unmatched: 5. This CDR3 comprises 14 residues. The V gene's germline CDR1 is MNHEY and CDR2 SVGAGI.

The rearrangement joins TRBV24-1 to TRBJ1-3; D is unclear. The CDR3 totals 11 residues. Germline V gene data show CDR1 as KGHDR and CDR2 as SFDVKD. Trimming removed 3 bases at V and 7 bases at J, with 3 bases between. This chain's CDR3 is CATSDSNTIYF. CDR3 DNA sequence: TGTGCCACCAGTGATAGTAACACCATATATTTT.

This clone showed up just a few times. The gene calls are TRBV28 and TRBJ2-7; D remains unclear. The CDR3 is 15 residues long. Trimming left V 3 bases short and J 6 bases short, with 18 bases between. Germline V gene sequence: CDR1 MDHEN, CDR2 SYDVKM. The CDR3 reads CASSFPGQSYGEQYF. The CDR3 nucleotides read TGTGCCAGCAGTTTTCCTGGCCAGTCTTACGGCGAGCAGTACTTC.

The chain uses TRBV24-1 and TRBJ2-3; D gene ambiguous. The V and J ends lost 5 bases and 0 bases respectively, with 11 bases between them. The CDR3 runs to 15 residues. Germline values: CDR1 KGHDR, CDR2 SFDVKD. CDR3 DNA: TGTGCCACCAGTGGAGGTCTCCTTAGCACAGATACGCAGTATTTT. It yields the protein CATSGGLLSTDTQYF.

The chain links TRBV3-1 (or the pseudogene TRBV3-2) to TRBJ2-2, with no clear D. The CDR3 has 15 residues. V lost 0 bases to trimming and J lost 7 bases, with 12 bases between them. Per the germline V gene, CDR1 is LGHDT and CDR2 is YNNKEL (reference sequence). This CDR3 is CASSQEGSVRGELFF. The CDR3, as DNA: TGTGCCAGCAGCCAAGAAGGATCTGTACGCGGGGAGCTGTTTTTT.

This chain connects TRBV11-3 to TRBJ2-5, with 9 bases lining up with TRBD1. Trimming removed 2 bases from V and 3 bases from J; junction bases left unmatched: 1. Germline values: CDR1 SGHNT, CDR2 YENEEA. The CDR3 has 14 amino acids. CDR3 DNA: TGTGCCAGCAGCTTAAGACAGGGGGAAGAGACCCAGTACTTC. Its translation: CASSLRQGEETQYF.

This chain joins TRBV29-1 and TRBJ1-1, with TRBD1 as a possible D gene (6 bases). In germline, CDR1 is SQVTM, CDR2 ANQGSEA. The CDR3 loop spans 16 amino acids. V gave up 1 base and J gave up 1 base, with 16 bases separating them. CDR3 region: CSVEGGKGTSNTEAFF. The CDR3 nucleotides read TGCAGCGTTGAAGGGGGGAAGGGGACATCGAACACTGAAGCTTTCTTT.

The chain employs TRBV11-3 and TRBJ1-1; a weak D match, TRBD1 (5 bases). CDR1 SGHNT and CDR2 YENEEA come from the germline V gene. Deletions cut 3 bases from V and 5 bases from J, with 13 bases between. CDR3 size: 14 residues. This CDR3 reads CASSLGTERTEAFF. DNA for the CDR3: TGTGCCAGCAGCTTGGGGACGGAGAGAACTGAAGCTTTCTTT.

The V call is TRBV20-1, the J call TRBJ2-3, with D hard to call. V was pared by 1 base and J by 8 bases, with 4 bases between. Germline CDR1 is DFQATT and CDR2 is SNEGSKA (reference sequence). The CDR3 covers 10 residues. In DNA form, the CDR3 reads TGCAGTGCTAGAGGGGGTACGCAGTATTTT. Residues: CSARGGTQYF.

The chain uses TRBV19 and TRBJ1-6; the D gene is possibly TRBD1 (6 bases). Trimming stripped 5 bases from V and 9 bases from J, with 17 bases between. The CDR3 contains 15 residues. CDR1 is LNHDA, CDR2 SQIVND, per germline (reference sequence). CDR3: CASSGGGRFGSPLHF. CDR3 nucleotide sequence: TGTGCCAGTAGTGGGGGGGGGCGGTTCGGTTCACCCCTCCACTTT.

The V call is TRBV10-3, the J call TRBJ1-3, with TRBD1 as a possible D gene (5 bases). The CDR3 runs 15 residues. The germline V gene encodes CDR1 ENHRY and CDR2 SYGVKD. V lost 10 bases, J lost 4 bases, and 20 bases lay in between. DNA of the CDR3: TGTGCCACGAGCCCGGGGGAGGAACAAGGAAACACCATATATTTT. This encodes CATSPGEEQGNTIYF.

The rearrangement links TRBV9 to TRBJ2-7, with TRBD2 identical over 9 bases. CDR1 is SGDLS, CDR2 YYNGEE, per germline. Trimming took 0 bases from V and 2 from J; bases not matched to a gene: 3. The CDR3 has 15 amino acids. CDR3 bases: TGTGCCAGCAGCGTAGGAGGCGGGGGGGCCTACGAGCAGTACTTC. Encoded protein: CASSVGGGGAYEQYF.

This clone was found once. The J gene is TRBJ2-5, the V gene TRBV30, with D maybe TRBD2 (5 bases). Germline CDR1 GTSNPN, CDR2 SVGIG (reference sequence). V lost 4 bases and J lost 4, with 13 bases in between. There are 13 residues in the CDR3. The CDR3 bases are TGTGCCTGGAAGGTTGCGGGTGGAGAGACCCAGTACTTC. This sequence encodes CAWKVAGGETQYF. The whole variable domain, remainder taken from reference TRBV30 and TRBJ2-5, is SQTIHQWPATLVQPVGSPLSLECTVEGTSNPNLYWYRQAAGRGLQLLFYSVGIGQISSEVPQNLSASRPQDRQFILSSKKLLLSDSGFYLCAWKVAGGETQYFGPGTRLLVL.

The rearrangement links TRBV30 to TRBJ2-7; TRBD1 agrees at 8 bases. The germline V gene encodes CDR1 GTSNPN and CDR2 SVGIG (reference sequence). Germline trimming cut 0 bases from V and 3 bases from J; bases unmatched to any gene: 1. This CDR3 contains 13 residues. In nucleotides, the CDR3 is TGTGCCTGGAGTGTAACAGGGGGCTACGAGCAGTACTTC. It is translated as CAWSVTGGYEQYF.

The J gene is TRBJ2-2, the V gene TRBV25-1, with 10 bases lining up with TRBD2. The CDR3 is 16 residues long. Germline loops: CDR1 MGHDK, CDR2 SYGVNS. J lost 8 bases, V lost 2 bases, and 8 bases had no gene match. In DNA form, the CDR3 reads TGTGCCAGCAGTGAAAGTAAAGCGGGGGGGCCTGGGGAGCTGTTTTTT. It encodes CASSESKAGGPGELFF.

The rearrangement uses TRBV5-4 and TRBJ2-1; D is perhaps TRBD2 (5 bases). This CDR3 region has 15 residues. Trimming stripped 2 bases from V and 4 bases from J, with 13 bases between. CDR1 is SGHNT, CDR2 YYREEE, per germline (reference sequence). Here the CDR3 reads CASSLGGGPYNEQFF. The CDR3 DNA sequence: TGTGCCAGCAGCTTAGGCGGAGGTCCGTACAATGAGCAGTTCTTC.

This clone was picked up one time. V usage is TRBV19 and J usage is TRBJ2-3, with TRBD1 matching 9 bases. The V gene's germline CDR1 is LNHDA and CDR2 SQIVND (reference sequence). The V gene end was trimmed by 3 bases and the J gene end by 6 bases; junction bases not matched to a gene: 4. The CDR3 is made up of 14 amino acids. CDR3 DNA sequence: TGTGCCAGTAGTATGGACAGGGGAAGGGATACGCAGTATTTT. Its protein is CASSMDRGRDTQYF. The full variable domain, its missing parts supplied by reference TRBV19 and TRBJ2-3, is DGGITQSPKYLFRKEGQNVTLSCEQNLNHDAMYWYRQDPGQGLRLIYYSQIVNDFQKGDIAEGYSVSREKKESFPLTVTSAQKNPTAFYLCASSMDRGRDTQYFGPGTRLTVL.

V is TRBV5-6 and J is TRBJ2-3, with 9 nucleotides matching TRBD2. Germline CDR1 is SGHDT and CDR2 is YYEEEE. The CDR3 covers 15 residues. V lost 0 bases to trimming and J lost 1 base; unmatched junction nucleotides: 0. Written as DNA, the CDR3 is TGTGCCAGCAGCTTGGTAGCGGGGGGCACAGATACGCAGTATTTT. It yields the protein CASSLVAGGTDTQYF.